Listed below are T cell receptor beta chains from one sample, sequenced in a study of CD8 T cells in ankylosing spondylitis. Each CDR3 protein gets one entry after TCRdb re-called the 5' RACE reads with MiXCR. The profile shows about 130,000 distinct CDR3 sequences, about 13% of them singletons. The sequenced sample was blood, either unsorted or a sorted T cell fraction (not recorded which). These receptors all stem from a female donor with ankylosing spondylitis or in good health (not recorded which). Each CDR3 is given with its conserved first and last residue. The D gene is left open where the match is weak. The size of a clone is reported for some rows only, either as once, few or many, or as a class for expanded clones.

CDR3: CSARDYSGSRGTDTQYF; DNA: TGCAGTGCTAGGGACTACTCCGGGTCCCGAGGCACAGATACGCAGTATTTT; size: few; J: TRBJ2-3; V: TRBV20-1; D: NA
CDR3: CASSLEQGVGNTEAFF; DNA: TGCGCCAGCAGCTTGGAACAGGGGGTAGGGAACACTGAAGCTTTCTTT; size: NA; J: TRBJ1-1; V: TRBV5-1; D: TRBD1
CDR3: CASSYSNSDEAFF; DNA: TGTGCCAGCAGTTACTCGAACTCGGATGAAGCTTTCTTT; size: many; J: TRBJ1-1; V: TRBV6-5; D: NA
CDR3: CASSATGVGGYTF; DNA: TGTGCCAGCAGCGCCACAGGGGTAGGTGGCTACACCTTC; size: many; J: TRBJ1-2; V: TRBV5-6; D: TRBD1
CDR3: CASSHIGTVYEQYF; DNA: TGCGCCAGCAGCCACATAGGGACAGTATACGAGCAGTACTTC; size: few; J: TRBJ2-7; V: TRBV4-1; D: TRBD1
CDR3: CASSQTGQVDGYTF; DNA: TGTGCCAGCAGCCAAACAGGACAGGTGGATGGCTACACCTTC; size: NA; J: TRBJ1-2; V: TRBV3-1; D: TRBD1
CDR3: CASRPDSGRNTEAFF; DNA: TGTGCCAGCAGACCCGACAGCGGACGGAACACTGAAGCTTTCTTT; size: NA; J: TRBJ1-1; V: TRBV6-1; D: NA
CDR3: CASSEGSISNQPQHF; DNA: TGTGCCAGCAGTGAAGGTTCCATTAGCAATCAGCCCCAGCATTTT; size: few; J: TRBJ1-5; V: TRBV2; D: NA
CDR3: CASSSPPGRQGNDEQFF; DNA: TGTGCCAGTAGTAGCCCACCCGGTCGACAGGGGAACGATGAGCAGTTCTTC; size: few; J: TRBJ2-1; V: TRBV19; D: TRBD1
CDR3: CASSSREAADTQYF; DNA: TGCGCCAGCAGCTCCCGGGAGGCCGCAGATACGCAGTATTTT; size: many; J: TRBJ2-3; V: TRBV5-1; D: TRBD2
CDR3: CASSQQGSTDTQYF; DNA: TGTGCCAGCAGCCAACAGGGAAGCACAGATACGCAGTATTTT; size: many; J: TRBJ2-3; V: TRBV11-2; D: NA
CDR3: CASSREGRYNEQFF; DNA: TGTGCCAGCAGCCGTGAGGGACGATACAATGAGCAGTTCTTC; size: once; J: TRBJ2-1; V: TRBV7-2; D: NA
CDR3: CASRDREMDEQYF; DNA: TGTGCCAGCAGGGACAGGGAGATGGACGAGCAGTACTTC; size: few; J: TRBJ2-7; V: TRBV25-1; D: TRBD1
CDR3: CASSLNWAGTNEKLFF; DNA: TGCGCCAGCAGCTTGAATTGGGCTGGCACTAATGAAAAACTGTTTTTT; size: NA; J: TRBJ1-4; V: TRBV5-1; D: NA
CDR3: CSHSRETYNEQFF; DNA: TGCAGCCACTCCAGAGAAACATACAATGAGCAGTTCTTC; size: few; J: TRBJ2-1; V: TRBV29-1; D: NA
CDR3: CSASQGADTGELFF; DNA: TGCAGTGCTAGCCAGGGGGCGGACACCGGGGAGCTGTTTTTT; size: few; J: TRBJ2-2; V: TRBV20-1; D: TRBD1
CDR3: CASSEGTTEAFF; DNA: TGTGCCAGCAGTGAGGGGACCACTGAAGCTTTCTTT; size: NA; J: TRBJ1-1; V: TRBV28; D: NA
CDR3: CASSLGGTGQNNEQFF; DNA: TGCGCCAGCAGCTTGGGAGGGACAGGGCAAAACAATGAGCAGTTCTTC; size: many; J: TRBJ2-1; V: TRBV5-1; D: TRBD1
CDR3: CSARGSSSYNSPLHF; DNA: TGCAGTGCTAGAGGCTCAAGCTCCTATAATTCACCCCTCCACTTT; size: many; J: TRBJ1-6; V: TRBV20-1; D: NA
CDR3: CASARANYGYTF; DNA: TGTGCCAGCGCGCGGGCGAACTATGGCTACACCTTC; size: many; J: TRBJ1-2; V: TRBV6-2/TRBV6-3; D: NA
CDR3: CASTRGTQGELFF; DNA: TGTGCCAGCACCAGGGGAACTCAAGGGGAGCTGTTTTTT; size: few; J: TRBJ2-2; V: TRBV6-1; D: NA
CDR3: CASIRGRGTTTRDTQYF; DNA: TGTGCCAGCATTAGAGGGAGGGGGACCACAACTCGAGATACGCAGTATTTT; size: many; J: TRBJ2-3; V: TRBV12-3/TRBV12-4; D: NA
CDR3: CASSLFPTEFLEGGPTDTQYF; DNA: TGCGCCAGCAGCTTGTTCCCAACTGAATTCTTGGAGGGGGGGCCAACAGATACGCAGTATTTT; size: few; J: TRBJ2-3; V: TRBV5-1; D: NA
CDR3: CSAREPPKTATSGRTLPGELFF; DNA: TGCAGTGCTAGAGAACCCCCGAAGACAGCGACTAGCGGGAGGACCCTCCCCGGGGAGCTGTTTTTT; size: many; J: TRBJ2-2; V: TRBV20-1; D: TRBD2
CDR3: CASSSATGSGNTIYF; DNA: TGTGCCAGCAGCTCCGCAACAGGCTCTGGAAACACCATATATTTT; size: few; J: TRBJ1-3; V: TRBV7-9; D: NA
CDR3: CASSVDLSGGAADTQYF; DNA: TGCGCCAGCAGCGTCGATCTTAGCGGGGGGGCCGCAGATACGCAGTATTTT; size: NA; J: TRBJ2-3; V: TRBV5-1; D: TRBD2
CDR3: CASSPWGEETQYF; DNA: TGTGCTAGCAGCCCCTGGGGGGAAGAGACCCAGTACTTC; size: NA; J: TRBJ2-5; V: TRBV7-7; D: NA
CDR3: CASSSRGNGVQPQHF; DNA: TGTGCCAGCAGTTCCAGGGGGAATGGTGTTCAGCCCCAGCATTTT; size: NA; J: TRBJ1-5; V: TRBV28; D: TRBD1
CDR3: CASSLGAGPVGYGYTF; DNA: TGCGCCAGCAGCTTGGGGGCAGGTCCGGTGGGCTATGGCTACACCTTC; size: NA; J: TRBJ1-2; V: TRBV5-1; D: NA
CDR3: CASSLGTGDFTEAFF; DNA: TGTGCCAGCAGCCTCGGGACAGGGGATTTCACTGAAGCTTTCTTT; size: NA; J: TRBJ1-1; V: TRBV7-2; D: TRBD1
CDR3: CASSFSANQPQHF; DNA: TGTGCCAGCAGTTTTTCGGCCAATCAGCCCCAGCATTTT; size: NA; J: TRBJ1-5; V: TRBV12-3/TRBV12-4; D: NA
CDR3: CASSSPGAGRYEQYF; DNA: TGTGCCAGCAGCTCCCCGGGAGCGGGAAGGTACGAGCAGTACTTC; size: many; J: TRBJ2-7; V: TRBV7-2; D: TRBD2
CDR3: CASSLAGTIGYTF; DNA: TGCGCCAGCAGCTTGGCCGGGACAATTGGCTACACCTTC; size: few; J: TRBJ1-2; V: TRBV5-1; D: NA
CDR3: CASSPPGLATHNEQFF; DNA: TGTGCCAGCAGCCCACCGGGACTAGCGACCCATAATGAGCAGTTCTTC; size: NA; J: TRBJ2-1; V: TRBV7-9; D: TRBD2
CDR3: CAISESHLSLYSNQPQHF; DNA: TGTGCCATCAGTGAGAGTCACCTATCCCTTTATAGCAATCAGCCCCAGCATTTT; size: many; J: TRBJ1-5; V: TRBV10-3; D: NA
CDR3: CSARDGVSSYEQCF; DNA: TGCAGTGCTAGAGATGGGGTCTCTTCCTACGAGCAGTGCTTC; size: many; J: TRBJ2-7; V: TRBV20-1; D: NA
CDR3: CASSLDSLQETQYF; DNA: TGTGCCAGCAGCTTAGACAGTCTCCAAGAGACCCAGTACTTC; size: many; J: TRBJ2-5; V: TRBV7-2; D: NA
CDR3: CAISESAGLNEKLFF; DNA: TGTGCCATCAGTGAGTCCGCGGGACTTAATGAAAAACTGTTTTTT; size: many; J: TRBJ1-4; V: TRBV10-3; D: NA
CDR3: CASSWRTGDEQYF; DNA: TGTGCCAGCAGCTGGAGGACAGGGGACGAGCAGTACTTC; size: many; J: TRBJ2-7; V: TRBV27; D: TRBD1
CDR3: CATSPSRSDTQYF; DNA: TGTGCCACCAGCCCCTCTAGGTCAGATACGCAGTATTTT; size: NA; J: TRBJ2-3; V: TRBV24-1; D: NA
CDR3: CASSQVQGPYGYTF; DNA: TGTGCCAGCAGCCAAGTCCAGGGCCCCTATGGCTACACCTTC; size: few; J: TRBJ1-2; V: TRBV14; D: NA
CDR3: CASTLDGQETQYF; DNA: TGTGCCAGCACCCTAGACGGACAAGAGACCCAGTACTTC; size: few; J: TRBJ2-5; V: TRBV6-2/TRBV6-3; D: NA
CDR3: CASSEDLTGELFF; DNA: TGTGCCAGCAGTGAAGACCTCACCGGGGAGCTGTTTTTT; size: many; J: TRBJ2-2; V: TRBV6-1; D: NA
CDR3: CASSYSRDTEAFF; DNA: TGTGCCAGCAGTTACTCGAGGGACACTGAAGCTTTCTTT; size: NA; J: TRBJ1-1; V: TRBV6-5; D: NA
CDR3: CSARDPSGRSNEQFF; DNA: TGCAGTGCTAGAGATCCTAGCGGGAGATCCAATGAGCAGTTCTTC; size: NA; J: TRBJ2-1; V: TRBV20-1; D: TRBD2
CDR3: CASRPDSISNTGELFF; DNA: TGTGCCAGCAGGCCTGACAGCATCTCTAACACCGGGGAGCTGTTTTTT; size: many; J: TRBJ2-2; V: TRBV7-9; D: NA
CDR3: CASSRRGTSSNEQFF; DNA: TGTGCCAGCAGCCGACGCGGGACTAGCAGCAATGAGCAGTTCTTC; size: once; J: TRBJ2-1; V: TRBV7-9; D: TRBD2
CDR3: CVSSAGRNNEQFF; DNA: TGTGTCAGTAGTGCCGGACGGAACAATGAGCAGTTCTTC; size: once; J: TRBJ2-1; V: TRBV7-3; D: NA
CDR3: CASSLVQGGTDTQYF; DNA: TGTGCCAGCAGTTTAGTCCAGGGGGGCACAGATACGCAGTATTTT; size: many; J: TRBJ2-3; V: TRBV12-3/TRBV12-4; D: TRBD1
CDR3: CSAPGVEETQYF; DNA: TGCAGTGCCCCAGGGGTCGAAGAGACCCAGTACTTC; size: NA; J: TRBJ2-5; V: TRBV20-1; D: NA
CDR3: CASRITSGGGHNEQFF; DNA: TGTGCCAGCAGAATAACTAGCGGGGGGGGGCACAATGAGCAGTTCTTC; size: NA; J: TRBJ2-1; V: TRBV7-2; D: TRBD2
CDR3: CASSFNGNQPQHF; DNA: TGTGCCAGCAGCTTCAACGGCAATCAGCCCCAGCATTTT; size: few; J: TRBJ1-5; V: TRBV7-9; D: NA
CDR3: CASSSYGEKLFF; DNA: TGTGCCAGCAGCTCCTACGGAGAAAAACTGTTTTTT; size: NA; J: TRBJ1-4; V: TRBV7-8; D: NA
CDR3: CASRPGTSGRQREQFF; DNA: TGTGCCAGCAGACCCGGGACTAGCGGGAGGCAGCGTGAGCAGTTCTTC; size: many; J: TRBJ2-1; V: TRBV5-5; D: TRBD2
CDR3: CASSIDRFSYEQYF; DNA: TGTGCCAGTAGTATAGACAGATTCTCCTACGAGCAGTACTTC; size: once; J: TRBJ2-7; V: TRBV19; D: NA
CDR3: CASSLRTFYEQYF; DNA: TGCGCCAGCAGCCTCCGGACATTCTACGAGCAGTACTTC; size: many; J: TRBJ2-7; V: TRBV5-1; D: NA
CDR3: CSARGLAVFTDTQYF; DNA: TGCAGTGCTAGAGGACTAGCGGTGTTCACAGATACGCAGTATTTT; size: many; J: TRBJ2-3; V: TRBV20-1; D: TRBD2